The rows below give T cell receptor beta chains drawn from one sample of a study of blood T cell repertoires in COVID-19. Method: immunoSEQ multiplex PCR; TCRdb's copy keeps in-frame clones and lacks some. The data hold about 190,000 clones, with 65% to 80% observed a single time. Material: peripheral blood. These receptors were taken from a man aged 45-65 years who had recovered from COVID-19. CDR3s include the opening cysteine and the closing phenylalanine or tryptophan. D genes are given only for firm matches. Clone size is stated in some rows and not others, as once, few, many or a class when expanded.

v_call	d_call	j_call	clone_size	cdr3_nt	cdr3_aa
TRBV10-1	NA	TRBJ1-1	few	TGCGCCAGCAGTGAGTCGGCAGTAAGGAGCACTGAAGCTTTCTTT	CASSESAVRSTEAFF
TRBV19	TRBD1	TRBJ1-1	NA	TGTGCCAGTAGTATCACAGGGGGCACTGAAGCTTTCTTT	CASSITGGTEAFF
TRBV5-1	TRBD2	TRBJ2-3	NA	TGCGCCAGCAGACTAGCGGGAGCAGATACGCAGTATTTT	CASRLAGADTQYF
TRBV30	TRBD2	TRBJ2-1	NA	TGTGCCTGGAGTGTATGGCTAGCGGGAGGGTCCTACAATGAGCAGTTCTTC	CAWSVWLAGGSYNEQFF
TRBV6-6	NA	TRBJ1-5	NA	TGTGCCAGCAGTTACTCCCAGGGTGGTGGACAGCCCCAGCATTTT	CASSYSQGGGQPQHF
TRBV19	NA	TRBJ1-2	NA	TGTGCCAGTAGTTTAGATAGGACAGTCACTAACTATGGCTACACCTTC	CASSLDRTVTNYGYTF
TRBV19	TRBD1	TRBJ1-4	few	TGTGCCAGTAGTACCCAGACAGGGATCAATGAAAAACTGTTTTTT	CASSTQTGINEKLFF
TRBV11-2	NA	TRBJ2-7	once	TGTGCCAGCAGCCAAGACAGGCTGACCTACGAGCAGTACTTC	CASSQDRLTYEQYF
TRBV7-8	TRBD1	TRBJ2-3	NA	TGTGCCAGCAGTCGTACAGGGGGCAGCACAGATACGCAGTATTTT	CASSRTGGSTDTQYF
TRBV18	TRBD1	TRBJ2-1	few	TGTGCCAGCTCAAGAGACAGGGGGGAGCAGTTCTTC	CASSRDRGEQFF
TRBV24-1	TRBD1	TRBJ2-5	few	TGTGCCACCAGTGAGATGACAGGGGGCGAACAAGAGACCCAGTACTTC	CATSEMTGGEQETQYF
TRBV29-1	NA	TRBJ1-2	NA	TGCAGCGTTGCTGGTTTTGCCTCAGGGGAATCTAACTATGGCTACACCTTC	CSVAGFASGESNYGYTF
TRBV5-1	NA	TRBJ2-7	NA	TGCGCCAGCAGCACTCAAGGACAGACCTACGAGCAGTACTTC	CASSTQGQTYEQYF
TRBV24-1	NA	TRBJ2-3	NA	TGTGCCACCAGTGATTTCCAGACAGATACGCAGTATTTT	CATSDFQTDTQYF